Shown below are 23 T cell receptor beta chains from a single sample sequenced in a study of blood T cell repertoires in COVID-19. Repertoires were generated with immunoSEQ multiplex PCR, while TCRdb's copy carries only in-frame clones and drops some. The sample records more than 25,000 clones, 80% to 85% being singletons. Sequenced material: peripheral blood. Receptors were obtained from an elderly man with active COVID-19.

This clone was counted a few times. The J gene is TRBJ2-1, the V gene TRBV6-5; D is possibly TRBD1 (5 bases). The germline V gene has CDR1 MNHEY and CDR2 SVGAGI. Trimming shortened V by 5 bases and J by 7 bases, and 18 bases separated the two germline ends. This CDR3 has 15 residues. The CDR3 sequence: CASSPSLSGQNEQFF. In nucleotides, the CDR3 is TGTGCCAGCAGTCCCTCCTTGTCAGGGCAAAATGAGCAGTTCTTC.

This clone was recorded only once. The chain carries TRBV3-1 (or the pseudogene TRBV3-2) and TRBJ2-6, with a possible D match to TRBD1 (6 bases). V lost 2 bases to trimming and J lost 1 base, with 9 bases between them. CDR3 length: 16 amino acids. Germline V gives CDR1 LGHDT, CDR2 YNNKEL (reference sequence). In DNA, the CDR3 is TGTGCCAGCAGCCAAAACAGGGTTTCTGGGGCCAACGTCCTGACTTTC. Its translation is CASSQNRVSGANVLTF.

The genes are TRBV2 and TRBJ2-5; TRBD2 matches at 7 bases. This CDR3 contains 17 residues. Germline CDR1 and CDR2: SNHLY and FYNNEI. V shed 4 bases, J shed 11 bases, and the junction held 22 bases outside the gene matches. In DNA, the CDR3 is TGTGCCAGCAGTGGGTCTCCGGGACTACCCCAAGTATTAGCTCAGTACTTC. Its translation is CASSGSPGLPQVLAQYF.

V and J are TRBV5-1 and TRBJ2-5; 9 bases fit TRBD1. The CDR3 has 14 residues. Trimming took 4 bases from V and 6 from J; bases not matched to a gene: 7. In germline, CDR1 is SGHRS, CDR2 YFSETQ. The CDR3 reads CASSPGTGQQTQYF. CDR3 DNA sequence: TGCGCCAGCAGCCCTGGGACAGGGCAACAGACCCAGTACTTC.

The chain carries TRBV5-1 and TRBJ2-7, with D maybe TRBD1 (5 bases). Germline V gene lookup returns CDR1 SGHRS and CDR2 YFSETQ. V lost 4 bases and J 0 bases, leaving 14 bases between the germline ends. The CDR3 covers 15 residues. The CDR3 DNA sequence: TGCGCCAGCAGCGGGGCGGCATTATTCTCCTACGAGCAGTACTTC. Translating gives CASSGAALFSYEQYF. The variable domain in full, with the rest retrieved from reference TRBV5-1 and TRBJ2-7, is KAGVTQTPRYLIKTRGQQVTLSCSPISGHRSVSWYQQTPGQGLQFLFEYFSETQRNKGNFPGRFSGRQFSNSRSEMNVSTLELGDSALYLCASSGAALFSYEQYFGPGTRLTVT.

V is TRBV5-6 and J is TRBJ2-3; TRBD1 matches 7 bases. Germline loops: CDR1 SGHDT, CDR2 YYEEEE. The V and J ends lost 5 bases and 0 bases, in that order; junction bases with no gene match: 6. The CDR3 is 15 residues long. The CDR3 DNA sequence: TGTGCCAGCAGAAAACAGGGGATCAGCACAGATACGCAGTATTTT. It yields the protein CASRKQGISTDTQYF. Filled out from reference TRBV5-6 and TRBJ2-3, the complete variable domain reads DAGVTQSPTHLIKTRGQQVTLRCSPKSGHDTVSWYQQALGQGPQFIFQYYEEEERQRGNFPDRFSGHQFPNYSSELNVNALLLGDSALYLCASRKQGISTDTQYFGPGTRLTVL.

V is TRBV5-1 and J is TRBJ1-1; D is undetermined. Germline CDR1 reads SGHRS; CDR2 reads YFSETQ. The CDR3 runs to 13 residues. V was pared by 4 bases and J by 0 bases, with 7 bases between. DNA for the CDR3: TGCGCCAGCAGCAGAACAATGAACACTGAAGCTTTCTTT. The encoded protein is CASSRTMNTEAFF.

The rearrangement links TRBV30 to TRBJ1-2, with unresolved D. CDR3 length equals 15 residues. Germline loops: CDR1 GTSNPN, CDR2 SVGIG (reference sequence). The V and J ends lost 0 bases and 4 bases respectively, with 15 bases between them. CDR3 in amino acids: CAWSVLGQNTYGYTF. CDR3 sequence (DNA): TGTGCCTGGAGTGTACTGGGCCAGAACACCTATGGCTACACCTTC.

This chain links TRBV5-1 with TRBJ2-3; 10 bases line up with TRBD2. V lost 3 bases and J lost 5; bases outside the gene matches: 12. Germline-derived CDR1 and CDR2 are SGHRS and YFSETQ. The CDR3 spans 17 residues. The CDR3 DNA reads TGCGCCAGCAGCTCTCCCCCCAGCGGGGGGGGATTAGATACGCAGTATTTT. It is translated as CASSSPPSGGGLDTQYF.

The V and J genes are TRBV7-8 and TRBJ2-1; D perhaps matches TRBD2 (5 bases). This CDR3 region has 13 residues. V lost 4 bases and J 4 bases, leaving 8 bases between the germline ends. The germline gives CDR1 SGHVS, CDR2 FQNEAQ. CDR3 amino acids: CASSWTQYNEQFF. For the CDR3, the DNA is TGTGCCAGCAGCTGGACTCAGTACAATGAGCAGTTCTTC.

This chain connects TRBV2 to TRBJ1-6, with D uncertain. V was trimmed by 4 bases and J by 6 bases, leaving 7 bases between them. The CDR3 extends over 13 amino acids. From germline, CDR1 is SNHLY and CDR2 FYNNEI. In DNA form, the CDR3 reads TGTGCCAGCAGTGTCGAGAGTAATTCACCCCTCCACTTT. Encoded protein: CASSVESNSPLHF.

The rearrangement joins TRBV7-6 to TRBJ1-4; 10 bases fit TRBD1. CDR1 and CDR2 from the germline V gene are SGHVS and FNYEAQ. J lost 8 bases, V lost 2 bases, and 5 bases had no gene match. The CDR3 covers 15 residues. CDR3 nucleotides: TGTGCCAGCAGCTTAAAAGGGACAGGGGAAGAAAAACTGTTTTTT. Its protein product is CASSLKGTGEEKLFF.

The chain is built from TRBV14 and TRBJ2-1; 9 bases are shared with TRBD1. Unmatched junction bases numbered 13, after V lost 1 base and J lost 15 bases. Germline V gene lookup returns CDR1 SGHDN and CDR2 FVKESK. There are 15 residues in the CDR3. In DNA form, the CDR3 reads TGTGCCAGCAGCCAAGTCCCCTTACCGGGACAGGGTACGTTCTTC. Protein product: CASSQVPLPGQGTFF.

This chain connects TRBV3-1 (or the pseudogene TRBV3-2) to TRBJ2-1; tentative D call: TRBD1 (7 bases). Trimming took off 3 bases at V and 9 bases at J, with 21 bases between the two ends. The CDR3 is made up of 16 amino acids. Germline values: CDR1 LGHDT, CDR2 YNNKEL (reference sequence). CDR3 in amino acids: CASSQGTTGRLGEQFF. The CDR3 DNA is TGTGCCAGCAGCCAGGGGACGACAGGGAGGTTGGGTGAGCAGTTCTTC.

The chain combines TRBV9 with TRBJ2-3, with a weak D call TRBD2 (7 bases). V lost 1 base and J 8 bases, leaving 17 bases between the germline ends. CDR1 and CDR2 (germline): SGDLS, YYNGEE. This CDR3 comprises 15 residues. CDR3 bases: TGTGCCAGCAGCGTAACCCCTTCAGGGGAGGGTACGCAGTATTTT. It encodes CASSVTPSGEGTQYF.

In DNA, the CDR3 is TGTGCCAGCAGTGAAGCGCGCAATTCACCCCTCCACTTT. Translated, it gives CASSEARNSPLHF. The rearrangement uses TRBV2 and TRBJ1-6; D unresolved. Trimming removed 0 bases at V and 7 bases at J, with 4 bases between. CDR3 size: 13 residues. Germline lookup yields CDR1 SNHLY and CDR2 FYNNEI.

The chain has TRBV6-5 and TRBJ2-3; 8 nucleotides agree with TRBD1. The CDR3 covers 15 residues. Germline V gene lookup returns CDR1 MNHEY and CDR2 SVGAGI. Trimming at V came to 6 bases and at J to 3 bases, leaving 8 bases not matched to a gene. In DNA, the CDR3 is TGTGCCAGCAGGAAGACAGGGGTTCAGACAGATACGCAGTATTTT. Protein: CASRKTGVQTDTQYF.

The V call is TRBV5-4, the J call TRBJ2-5, with D possibly TRBD2 on 5 matching bases. Trimming pared 0 bases from V and 2 bases from J, leaving 20 bases between. CDR1 is SGHNT, CDR2 YYREEE, per germline (reference sequence). CDR3 length equals 18 residues. DNA of the CDR3: TGTGCCAGCAGCTTGGGGCGTGGAGGCCTGCCCCTTCAAGAGACCCAGTACTTC. This translates into CASSLGRGGLPLQETQYF.

The rearrangement uses TRBV14 and TRBJ2-7; no reliable D call. From germline, CDR1 is SGHDN and CDR2 FVKESK. The germline V and J ends were trimmed by 1 base and 4 bases, with 8 bases remaining between them. The CDR3 has 13 amino acids. The CDR3 coding sequence is TGTGCCAGCAGCCAAGTATCCGTTTACGAGCAGTACTTC. This gives the protein CASSQVSVYEQYF.

The rearrangement uses TRBV10-2 and TRBJ2-3; no definite D call. The germline V gene has CDR1 WSHSY and CDR2 SAAADI. The CDR3 runs to 11 residues. Trimming left V 6 bases short and J 5 bases short, with 6 bases between. In DNA form, the CDR3 reads TGCGCCAGCAGAGGCGGAGATACGCAGTATTTT. It yields the protein CASRGGDTQYF.

In the case of this clone: One end of the junction is discordant with germline, which a read error may explain. This chain connects TRBV5-1 to TRBJ2-5; the D gene is possibly TRBD2 (6 bases). The CDR3 consists of 12 residues. The germline V gene encodes CDR1 SGHRS and CDR2 YFSETQ. The CDR3 DNA reads as TGCGCAAGCAGGGACTTAAGTGAGACCCAGTACTTC. Its translation is CASRDLSETQYF.

The V gene is TRBV5-1, the J gene TRBJ2-1, with 10 bases aligning to TRBD1. The junction had 4 bases not matched to a gene; V was cut back by 5 bases and J by 2 bases. Germline V lookup: CDR1 SGHRS, CDR2 YFSETQ. This CDR3 contains 15 residues. Here the CDR3 reads CASRVGTGAYNEQFF. CDR3 nucleotides: TGCGCCAGCAGGGTGGGGACAGGGGCCTACAATGAGCAGTTCTTC.

The rearrangement uses TRBV2 and TRBJ1-1, with 8 nucleotides matching TRBD1. CDR1 SNHLY and CDR2 FYNNEI come from the germline V gene. Trimming cost V 5 bases and J 4 bases; bases outside gene matches: 6. CDR3 length equals 14 residues. The CDR3 here is CASSSPQGGTEAFF. DNA of the CDR3: TGTGCCAGCAGTTCCCCACAGGGGGGCACTGAAGCTTTCTTT.